This entry describes one T cell receptor beta chain. Its target is unknown. This beta chain is off target for a library built for alpha chains, so its abundance means little. As to time point: sample taken at primary tumor resection. Patients with untreated early-stage non-small cell lung cancer, numbering 72, were the donors. The record originates from a study of spatial heterogeneity in lung cancer. Findings and caveats of the study: Intratumoral expanded alpha and beta TCR counts were found to track tumor mutation counts.

MiXCR was run by TCRdb on the 5' RACE reads, yielding one entry per CDR3 protein. The table shows 8,500 to 10,000 distinct CDR3 sequences, with approximately 53% occurring only once. Trimming at V came to 1 base and at J to 1 base, leaving 3 bases not matched to a gene. Germline assignment: CDR1 LGHNA and CDR2 YNFKEQ. The CDR3 totals 15 residues. Here the sequenced sample was lung tumor tissue, taken at surgery. The sequence was obtained from a female donor with early-stage non-small cell lung cancer. This sequence joins TRBV4-2 and TRBJ2-7, with TRBD1 identical over 8 bases. The CDR3 DNA is TGTGCCAGCAGCCAAGTCGACAGGGGATCCTACGAGCAGTACTTC. Translating it yields CASSQVDRGSYEQYF.